A selection of T cell receptor beta chains follows, all from one sample in a study of T cells expressing NK-cell markers. From its re-call of the 5' RACE reads, TCRdb lists each CDR3 protein once, without DNA. In all, the sample yields about 400,000 distinct CDR3 sequences. Material for sequencing was blood T cells: a sorted CD56 or NKG2C T cell subset, CD4+ or CD8+ T cells, or bulk PBMC T cells (not recorded which). The receptors were sampled from a woman aged 50 to 65 in good health. Both conserved end residues are part of each CDR3.

J gene: TRBJ2-1
V gene: TRBV5-1
CDR3 protein: CASSLAGPGTSGGYNEQFF

J gene: TRBJ1-2
V gene: TRBV20-1
CDR3 protein: CSAQEPYSLHYGYTF

J gene: TRBJ1-6
V gene: TRBV2
CDR3 protein: CASSEPGAVYNSPLHF

J gene: TRBJ1-2
V gene: TRBV6-6
CDR3 protein: CASNRGFGDYGYTF

J gene: TRBJ2-7
V gene: TRBV18
CDR3 protein: CASSHPDRGVSYEQYF

J gene: TRBJ2-2
V gene: TRBV7-8
CDR3 protein: CASSPGTGWELFF

J gene: TRBJ2-7
V gene: TRBV29-1
CDR3 protein: CSVDWSPGEQYF

J gene: TRBJ2-7
V gene: TRBV5-1
CDR3 protein: CASGGTGYDEQYF

J gene: TRBJ1-1
V gene: TRBV5-1
CDR3 protein: CASSLGRSLRNTEAFF

J gene: TRBJ2-5
V gene: TRBV29-1
CDR3 protein: CSVGGDRGHRTQYF

J gene: TRBJ2-3
V gene: TRBV7-8
CDR3 protein: CASSLAIIAGQTSTDTQYF

J gene: TRBJ2-7
V gene: TRBV7-7
CDR3 protein: CASSPRTGGFEQYF

J gene: TRBJ1-4
V gene: TRBV12-3/TRBV12-4
CDR3 protein: CASSLRMAEDNEKLFF

J gene: TRBJ2-5
V gene: TRBV7-9
CDR3 protein: CASSSREGAQYF

J gene: TRBJ2-3
V gene: TRBV2
CDR3 protein: CASKIEKDTDTQYF

J gene: TRBJ2-7
V gene: TRBV15
CDR3 protein: CATSSSSAVYEQYF

J gene: TRBJ2-2
V gene: TRBV30
CDR3 protein: CAWGRLYPGELFF

J gene: TRBJ2-1
V gene: TRBV12-3/TRBV12-4
CDR3 protein: CASGPPTYNEQFF

J gene: TRBJ1-2
V gene: TRBV11-2
CDR3 protein: CASSLGASRGYTF

J gene: TRBJ2-1
V gene: TRBV27
CDR3 protein: CASSYTRTGAYYNEQFF